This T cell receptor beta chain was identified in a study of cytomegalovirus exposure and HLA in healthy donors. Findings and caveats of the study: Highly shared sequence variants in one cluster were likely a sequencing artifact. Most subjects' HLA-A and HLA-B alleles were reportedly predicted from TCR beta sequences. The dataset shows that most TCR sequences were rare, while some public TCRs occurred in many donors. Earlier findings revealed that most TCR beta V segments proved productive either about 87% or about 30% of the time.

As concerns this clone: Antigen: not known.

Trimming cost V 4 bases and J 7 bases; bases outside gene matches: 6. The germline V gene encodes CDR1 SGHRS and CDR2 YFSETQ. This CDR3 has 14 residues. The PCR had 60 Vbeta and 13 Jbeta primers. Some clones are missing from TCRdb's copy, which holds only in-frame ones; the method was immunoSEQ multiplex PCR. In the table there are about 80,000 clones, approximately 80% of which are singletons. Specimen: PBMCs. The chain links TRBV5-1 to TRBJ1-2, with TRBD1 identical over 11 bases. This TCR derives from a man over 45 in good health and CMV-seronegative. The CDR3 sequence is CASSPGTGGAGYTF. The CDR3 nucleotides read TGCGCCAGCAGCCCCGGGACAGGGGGTGCTGGCTACACCTTC.